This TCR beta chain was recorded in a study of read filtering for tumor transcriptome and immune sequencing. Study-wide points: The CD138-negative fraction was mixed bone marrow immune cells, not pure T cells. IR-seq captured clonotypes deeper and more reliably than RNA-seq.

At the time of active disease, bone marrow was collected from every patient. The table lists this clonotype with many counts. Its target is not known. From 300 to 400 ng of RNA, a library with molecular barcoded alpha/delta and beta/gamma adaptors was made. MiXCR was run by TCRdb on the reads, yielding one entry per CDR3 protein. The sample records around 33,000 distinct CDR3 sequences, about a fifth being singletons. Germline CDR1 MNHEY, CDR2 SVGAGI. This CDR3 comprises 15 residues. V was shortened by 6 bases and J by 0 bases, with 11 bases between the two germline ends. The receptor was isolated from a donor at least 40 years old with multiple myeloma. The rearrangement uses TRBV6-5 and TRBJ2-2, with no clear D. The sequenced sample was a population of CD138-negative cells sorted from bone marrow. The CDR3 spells CASSFQYANTGELFF. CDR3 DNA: TGTGCCAGCAGCTTTCAGTATGCGAACACCGGGGAGCTGTTTTTT.